The present T cell receptor beta chain was sequenced within a study of T cells in localized non-small cell lung cancer. With respect to this clone: The antigen is not known.

The length of the CDR3 is 15 residues. Trimming took off 0 bases at V and 3 bases at J, with 10 bases between the two ends. Germline lookup yields CDR1 MGHDK and CDR2 SYGVNS. Profiling relied on immunoSEQ multiplex PCR, and the TCRdb table lists in-frame clones only, not all of them. The repertoire has some 33,000 clones, around four fifths of them found once; the top ten carry 15% to 20%. Study outcomes and limitations: Maximal T cell clonality occurred in uninvolved adjacent lung, with tumor ranking below it. Appearance in adjacent lung was seen for a median around 60 of the top 100 tumor clones.

The sequencing here drew on peripheral blood, taken before any cancer treatment. The TCR was taken from a male donor at least 60 years old with stage III squamous cell lung carcinoma. The chain joins TRBV25-1 to TRBJ2-3, with a tentative D call TRBD1 (6 bases). The CDR3 reads CASSEYPDSTDTQYF. CDR3 DNA sequence: TGTGCCAGCAGTGAATATCCGGACAGTACAGATACGCAGTATTTT. The full variable domain, its missing parts supplied by reference TRBV25-1 and TRBJ2-3, is EADIYQTPRYLVIGTGKKITLECSQTMGHDKMYWYQQDPGMELHLIHYSYGVNSTEKGDLSSESTVSRIRTEHFPLTLESARPSHTSQYLCASSEYPDSTDTQYFGPGTRLTVL.